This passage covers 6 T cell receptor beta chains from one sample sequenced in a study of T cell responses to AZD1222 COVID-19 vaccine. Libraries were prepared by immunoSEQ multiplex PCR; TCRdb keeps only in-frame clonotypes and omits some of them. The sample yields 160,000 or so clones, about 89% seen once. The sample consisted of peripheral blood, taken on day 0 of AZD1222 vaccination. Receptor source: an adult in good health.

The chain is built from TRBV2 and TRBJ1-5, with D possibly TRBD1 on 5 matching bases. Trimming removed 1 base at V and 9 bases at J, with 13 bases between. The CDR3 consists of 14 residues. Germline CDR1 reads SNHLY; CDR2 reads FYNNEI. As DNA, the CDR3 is TGTGCCAGCAGTGAAGAAGGGGCTGGGGGGCCCCAGCATTTT. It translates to CASSEEGAGGPQHF. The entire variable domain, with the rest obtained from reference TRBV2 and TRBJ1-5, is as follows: EPEVTQTPSHQVTQMGQEVILRCVPISNHLYFYWYRQILGQKVEFLVSFYNNEISEKSEIFDDQFSVERPDGSNFTLKIRSTKLEDSAMYFCASSEEGAGGPQHFGDGTRLSIL.

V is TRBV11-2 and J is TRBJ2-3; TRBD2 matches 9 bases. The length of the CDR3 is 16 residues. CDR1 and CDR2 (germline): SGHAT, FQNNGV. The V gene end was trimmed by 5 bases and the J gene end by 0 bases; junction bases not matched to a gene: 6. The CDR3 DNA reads TGTGCCAGCAGCCTGGTCGGGACTAGCAGCACAGATACGCAGTATTTT. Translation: CASSLVGTSSTDTQYF. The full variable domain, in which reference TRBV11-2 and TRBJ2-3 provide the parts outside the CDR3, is EAGVAQSPRYKIIEKRQSVAFWCNPISGHATLYWYQQILGQGPKLLIQFQNNGVVDDSQLPKDRFSAERLKGVDSTLKIQPAKLEDSAVYLCASSLVGTSSTDTQYFGPGTRLTVL.

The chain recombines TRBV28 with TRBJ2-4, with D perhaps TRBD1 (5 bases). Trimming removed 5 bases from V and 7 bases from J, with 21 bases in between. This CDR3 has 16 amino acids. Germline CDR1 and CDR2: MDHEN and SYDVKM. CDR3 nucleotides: TGTGCCAGCAGTCCGACACCGTCAGGGTATAGGAACATTCAGTACTTC. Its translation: CASSPTPSGYRNIQYF. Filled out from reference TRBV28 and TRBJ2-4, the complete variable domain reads DVKVTQSSRYLVKRTGEKVFLECVQDMDHENMFWYRQDPGLGLRLIYFSYDVKMKEKGDIPEGYSVSREKKERFSLILESASTNQTSMYLCASSPTPSGYRNIQYFGAGTRLSVL.

This CDR3 reads CASSQGDWVGSPLHF. In DNA, the CDR3 is TGTGCCAGCAGCCAAGGGGATTGGGTCGGTTCACCCCTCCACTTT. V and J are TRBV3-1 (or the pseudogene TRBV3-2) and TRBJ1-6; D is unclear. V lost 1 base and J 9 bases, leaving 13 bases between the germline ends. Germline V lookup: CDR1 LGHDT, CDR2 YNNKEL (reference sequence). The CDR3 loop spans 15 amino acids.

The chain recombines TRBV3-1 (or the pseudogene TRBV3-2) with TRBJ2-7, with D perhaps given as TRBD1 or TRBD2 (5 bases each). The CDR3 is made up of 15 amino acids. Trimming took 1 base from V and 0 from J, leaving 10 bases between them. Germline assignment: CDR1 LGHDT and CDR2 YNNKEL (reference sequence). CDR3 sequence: CASSQGWGSSYEQYF. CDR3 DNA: TGTGCCAGCAGCCAAGGGTGGGGGAGCTCCTACGAGCAGTACTTC.

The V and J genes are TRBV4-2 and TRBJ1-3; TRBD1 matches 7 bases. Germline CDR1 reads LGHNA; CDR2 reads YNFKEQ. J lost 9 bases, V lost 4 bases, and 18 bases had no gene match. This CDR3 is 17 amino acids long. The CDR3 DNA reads TGTGCCAGCAGCCTATACCTTGGAGGGGGCGTCTCAAGCACCATATATTTT. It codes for CASSLYLGGGVSSTIYF.